This is a list of T cell receptor beta chains from one sample in a study of graft-versus-host responses after intestinal transplantation. No cognate antigen is known for these TCRs. Data came from immunoSEQ multiplex PCR; TCRdb stores just in-frame clones and leaves some out. The data show 150,000 or so clones, with around 90% seen just once and roughly 0.19% held by the top ten. The source material was unstimulated CD4+ T cells sorted from spleen or lymph node cells, sampled before intestinal transplant. Source of these receptors: a human donor who received an intestinal transplant. The CDR3 runs from the conserved cysteine through the conserved F or W. D genes are given only for firm matches. Only part of the rows carry a size: once, few, many, or a class if the clone is expanded.

J	size	D	V	DNA	CDR3
TRBJ1-6	.	TRBD1	TRBV5-4	TGTGCCAGCAGCTCCGGGACAGAATCCTATAATTCACCCCTCCACTTT	CASSSGTESYNSPLHF
TRBJ2-1	.	TRBD2	TRBV11-2	TGTGCCAGCAGCTTAGTGGGTAGCGGGATCAATGAGCAGTTCTTC	CASSLVGSGINEQFF
TRBJ2-7	.	.	TRBV6-5	TGTGCCAGCAGCCTAACGGGCTCCTACGAGCAGTACTTC	CASSLTGSYEQYF
TRBJ1-5	once	.	TRBV6-5	TGTGCCAGCAGTTACTCGAACGGTCCTAATCAGCCCCAGCATTTT	CASSYSNGPNQPQHF
TRBJ2-7	.	.	TRBV4-1	TGCGCCAGCAGCTCCGCTTACGAGCAGTACTTC	CASSSAYEQYF
TRBJ2-7	.	TRBD2	TRBV7-2	TGTGCCAGCAGCTTAGGACTAGCGGGAGACGAGCAGTACTTC	CASSLGLAGDEQYF
TRBJ1-2	.	.	TRBV7-2	TGTGCCAGCAGCTTAGAACCGCAAGGGGTCTATGGCTACACCTTC	CASSLEPQGVYGYTF
TRBJ1-2	.	.	TRBV5-1	TGCGCCAGCAGCTTGGCGGGAGGCTACACCTTC	CASSLAGGYTF
TRBJ2-7	.	TRBD2	TRBV5-1	TGCGCCAGCAGCACGTCGGGACTATCTTTCTCCTACGAGCAGTACTTC	CASSTSGLSFSYEQYF
TRBJ2-2	.	.	TRBV6-5	TGTGCCAGCATGCCAGGGCTAAACACCGGGGAGCTGTTTTTT	CASMPGLNTGELFF
TRBJ1-2	.	.	TRBV29-1	TGCAGCGTCGCTATAGCCAACTATGGCTACACCTTC	CSVAIANYGYTF
TRBJ1-5	.	TRBD1	TRBV5-1	TGCGCCAGCAGCTTTTATACAGGGGCGTTTGGTATAAGCAATCAGCCCCAGCATTTT	CASSFYTGAFGISNQPQHF
TRBJ2-1	.	.	TRBV30	TGTGCCTGGAGTGTAGATGGAGGGATCCACAATGAGCAGTTCTTC	CAWSVDGGIHNEQFF
TRBJ2-1	.	TRBD2	TRBV28	TGTGCCAGCAGTCCGTCCCGGGACTATAGGAATGAGCAGTTCTTC	CASSPSRDYRNEQFF
TRBJ1-5	.	.	TRBV30	TGTGCCTCCCGACAGAGCTTCAATCAGCCCCAGCATTTT	CASRQSFNQPQHF
TRBJ2-3	.	.	TRBV11-2	TGTGCCAGCAGTTCCACTAGGAGCACAGATACGCAGTATTTT	CASSSTRSTDTQYF
TRBJ2-5	.	.	TRBV5-1	TGCGCCAGCAAAAGTTCGCACAGCCAAGAGACCCAGTACTTC	CASKSSHSQETQYF